This TCR beta chain comes out of a study of OX40 agonist ivuxolimab in advanced cancers. Study overall: Recorded diagnoses for dose-escalation patients were hepatocellular carcinoma, melanoma, renal cell or head and neck cancer. Partial response was recorded in three patients: one hepatocellular carcinoma and two cutaneous melanoma cases. General study results and limits: In general, CD8+ T cells held more expanded clones than CD4+ did, on average. Normalized T-cell clonal expansion was also low in a subset of nonresponders.

In this sample, this clone turned up a few times. What it binds is not known. Produced via immunoSEQ multiplex PCR; TCRdb's table is partial and in-frame only. Of under 150,000 clones in the sample, roughly nine tenths were seen once. Germline CDR1 is SGHVS and CDR2 is FQNEAQ. The V and J ends lost 9 bases and 0 bases respectively, with 21 bases between them. The CDR3 is made up of 17 amino acids. The sequence was obtained from an adult with an advanced solid tumor such as melanoma, head and neck, liver or kidney cancer. The specimen was CD4+ or CD8+ T cells sorted from blood, collected in a trial of the OX40 agonist ivuxolimab. V gene TRBV7-8 combines with J gene TRBJ2-1, with a possible D match to TRBD2 (6 bases). The CDR3 spells CASLPWADYSSYNEQFF. The CDR3 bases are TGTGCCAGTCTGCCCTGGGCGGACTATAGCTCCTACAATGAGCAGTTCTTC.